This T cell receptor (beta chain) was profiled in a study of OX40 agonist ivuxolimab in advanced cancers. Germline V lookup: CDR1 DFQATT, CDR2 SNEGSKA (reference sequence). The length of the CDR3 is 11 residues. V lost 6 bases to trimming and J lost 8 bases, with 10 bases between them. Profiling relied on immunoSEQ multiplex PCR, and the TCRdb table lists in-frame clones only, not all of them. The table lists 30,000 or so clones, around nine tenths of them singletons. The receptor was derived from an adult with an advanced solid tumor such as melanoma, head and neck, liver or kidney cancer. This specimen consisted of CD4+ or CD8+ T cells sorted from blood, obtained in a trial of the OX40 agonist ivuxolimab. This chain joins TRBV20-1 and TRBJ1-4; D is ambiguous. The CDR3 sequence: CSAQQREKLFF. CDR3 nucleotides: TGCAGTGCACAGCAGCGCGAAAAACTGTTTTTT.